These 30 T cell receptor beta chains were sequenced from one sample in a study of cytotoxic CD8 clonotypes in ibrutinib-treated CLL. Assay used: immunoSEQ multiplex PCR; TCRdb lists only in-frame clones, some missing. The data show over 150,000 clones, more than 75% seen once. The sequencing here drew on PBMCs, taken after 12 months of ibrutinib treatment. These receptors came from a human donor with chronic lymphocytic leukemia.

CDR3 in amino acids: CASSLGGRPYEQYF. The CDR3 nucleotides are TGTGCCAGCAGCTTAGGAGGGAGGCCCTACGAGCAGTACTTC. V usage is TRBV7-9 and J usage is TRBJ2-7; D is perhaps TRBD2 (6 bases). There are 14 residues in the CDR3. Germline loops: CDR1 SEHNR, CDR2 FQNEAQ (reference sequence). The ends were cut back, 1 base at V and 2 bases at J, with 9 bases in the middle.

The chain combines TRBV28 with TRBJ2-5; 12 bases align to TRBD2. The J call may be wrong; the DNA end is better matched by TRBJ2-7. This CDR3 comprises 16 residues. Germline CDR1 reads MDHEN; CDR2 reads SYDVKM. The CDR3 DNA reads TGTGCCAGCAGTTCCCCGACTAGCGGGAGCTCCTACGAGCAGTACTTC. Amino acids: CASSSPTSGSSYEQYF.

The chain is built from TRBV27 and TRBJ1-2; D is perhaps TRBD1 (5 bases). The germline V and J ends were trimmed by 5 bases and 7 bases, with 17 bases remaining between them. CDR1 MNHEY and CDR2 SMNVEV come from the germline V gene (reference sequence). This CDR3 spans 14 amino acids. The CDR3 DNA reads TGTGCCAGCAGTCCCTCTAGAGGAGGGGCTGGCTACACCTTC. Translated: CASSPSRGGAGYTF.

J is TRBJ2-3 and V is TRBV10-3; D might be TRBD1 (5 bases). The CDR3 runs 15 residues. V lost 9 bases and J 6 bases, leaving 22 bases between the germline ends. The germline CDR1 and CDR2 sequences are ENHRY and SYGVKD. The CDR3 bases are TGTGCCATGAAACAGGATGGCAGGGTGGCGGATACGCAGTATTTT. This gives the protein CAMKQDGRVADTQYF.

This clone was found once. V is TRBV6-6 and J is TRBJ2-7, with TRBD2 matching 7 bases. Looked up from germline, CDR1 is MNHNY and CDR2 is SVGAGI (reference sequence). The V segment lost 2 bases and the J segment 7 bases; nucleotides outside the gene matches: 5. The CDR3 is 13 amino acids. CDR3 loop: CASSYGDGREQYF. The CDR3 DNA sequence: TGTGCCAGCAGTTACGGAGACGGGAGGGAGCAGTACTTC.

This clone appeared a single time. This chain joins TRBV27 and TRBJ2-1; 8 bases map to TRBD1. The CDR3 contains 15 residues. CDR1 is MNHEY and CDR2 is SMNVEV in the germline V gene (reference sequence). Trimming at V came to 5 bases and at J to 6 bases, leaving 9 bases not matched to a gene. The CDR3 sequence is CASSAAGGLSNEQFF. In DNA form, the CDR3 reads TGTGCCAGCAGTGCCGCAGGGGGCTTGAGCAATGAGCAGTTCTTC.

The gene calls are TRBV28 and TRBJ1-6; 7 bases are shared with TRBD1. Germline CDR1 is MDHEN and CDR2 is SYDVKM. The V segment lost 6 bases and the J segment 7 bases; nucleotides outside the gene matches: 0. CDR3 length: 12 amino acids. CDR3 residues: CASRQGNSPLHF. DNA for the CDR3: TGTGCCAGCAGACAGGGGAATTCACCCCTCCACTTT.

The genes are TRBV2 and TRBJ2-5, with TRBD2 identical over 15 bases. The V gene's germline CDR1 is SNHLY and CDR2 FYNNEI. V dropped 8 bases and J dropped 7; count of bases not matched to a gene: 8. CDR3 size: 15 residues. CDR3 sequence (DNA): TGTGCCAGCGGGGGACTAGCGGGGGGTGGTAGGACCCAGTACTTC. Amino acid sequence: CASGGLAGGGRTQYF.

CDR3 sequence reads: CAISAVPGGGSGANVLTF. CDR3 bases: TGTGCCATCAGCGCTGTCCCAGGGGGGGGCTCTGGGGCCAACGTCCTGACTTTC. This chain connects TRBV10-3 to TRBJ2-6; D is possibly TRBD1 or TRBD2 (7 bases each). This CDR3 has 18 amino acids. V lost 6 bases to trimming and J lost 0 bases, with 18 bases between them. Germline CDR1 reads ENHRY; CDR2 reads SYGVKD.

Only a few counts were recorded for this clone. The chain couples TRBV30 to TRBJ1-4, with no clear D. The CDR3 contains 18 residues. CDR1 GTSNPN and CDR2 SVGIG come from the germline V gene (reference sequence). The V and J ends lost 2 bases and 0 bases respectively, with 19 bases between them. The CDR3 nucleotides are TGTGCCTGGAGTAGGGTCGCGGGAGCAATCCCAACTAATGAAAAACTGTTTTTT. Encoded protein: CAWSRVAGAIPTNEKLFF.

This clone was recorded once. The chain combines TRBV27 with TRBJ1-5; D possibly corresponds to TRBD1 (6 bases). Germline V gene sequence: CDR1 MNHEY, CDR2 SMNVEV (reference sequence). The CDR3 contains 18 residues. V lost 5 bases to trimming and J lost 0 bases, with 20 bases between them. The CDR3: CASSITGPGGNSNQPQHF. The CDR3 DNA follows: TGTGCCAGCAGTATTACAGGGCCGGGGGGAAATAGCAATCAGCCCCAGCATTTT.

A few counts support this clone. The CDR3 DNA reads as TGTGCCAGCAGCTTAGAATGGGAGACCCAGTACTTC. This sequence encodes CASSLEWETQYF. The genes are TRBV11-1 and TRBJ2-5; no reliable D call. V was trimmed by 1 base and J by 5 bases, leaving 5 bases between them. Germline V gene sequence: CDR1 SGHAT, CDR2 FQDESV (reference sequence). The CDR3 runs 12 residues. Combining the CDR3 with reference TRBV11-1 and TRBJ2-5 gives the whole variable domain EAEVAQSPRYKITEKSQAVAFWCDPISGHATLYWYRQILGQGPELLVQFQDESVVDDSQLPKDRFSAERLKGVDSTLKIQPAELGDSAMYLCASSLEWETQYFGPGTRLLVL.

The rearrangement links TRBV6-5 to TRBJ2-2, with D maybe TRBD1 (6 bases). V lost 4 bases to trimming and J lost 7 bases, with 7 bases between them. The CDR3 loop spans 12 amino acids. Germline V gene sequence: CDR1 MNHEY, CDR2 SVGAGI. The CDR3 bases are TGTGCCAGCAGTTCCAGGGGCGGGGAGCTGTTTTTT. Protein product: CASSSRGGELFF.

The V gene is TRBV18, the J gene TRBJ2-1; 10 positions agree with TRBD2. Per germline, CDR1 KGHSH and CDR2 LQKENI. After removal of 3 bases from V and 5 bases from J, the junction contained 1 base not matched to a gene. This CDR3 comprises 14 residues. The CDR3 protein is CASSPLAGDNEQFF. For the CDR3, the DNA is TGTGCCAGCTCACCCCTAGCGGGAGACAATGAGCAGTTCTTC. Full variable domain (rest looked up from reference TRBV18 and TRBJ2-1): NAGVMQNPRHLVRRRGQEARLRCSPMKGHSHVYWYRQLPEEGLKFMVYLQKENIIDESGMPKERFSAEFPKEGPSILRIQQVVRGDSAAYFCASSPLAGDNEQFFGPGTRLTVL.

The CDR3 spells CASSSLKDEQYF. CDR3 bases: TGTGCCAGCAGCTCCCTTAAGGACGAGCAGTACTTC. The chain couples TRBV7-9 to TRBJ2-7; D is unclear. The CDR3 covers 12 residues. Germline V gene sequence: CDR1 SEHNR, CDR2 FQNEAQ (reference sequence). Trimming left V 4 bases short and J 5 bases short, with 9 bases between.

V usage is TRBV5-1 and J usage is TRBJ2-7, with 9 bases matching TRBD1. CDR3 length: 16 residues. CDR1 SGHRS and CDR2 YFSETQ come from the germline V gene. Unmatched junction bases numbered 11, after V lost 4 bases and J lost 3 bases. CDR3: CASSPGGGQGGYEQYF. The CDR3 DNA sequence: TGCGCCAGCAGCCCTGGGGGGGGACAGGGTGGCTACGAGCAGTACTTC.

This clone was counted once. J is TRBJ1-2 and V is TRBV4-2; tentatively, D is TRBD1 (6 bases). In germline, CDR1 is LGHNA, CDR2 YNFKEQ. The germline V and J ends were trimmed by 1 base and 8 bases, with 14 bases remaining between them. The CDR3 is 14 residues long. The CDR3 sequence: CASSQAEGVRGYTF. The CDR3 DNA reads as TGTGCCAGCAGCCAAGCTGAGGGGGTTAGGGGCTACACCTTC.

The CDR3: CASSGIGQPYSNQPQHF. CDR3 sequence (DNA): TGTGCCAGCAGTGGCATCGGACAGCCTTATAGCAATCAGCCCCAGCATTTT. The chain employs TRBV6-1 and TRBJ1-5, with D possibly being TRBD1 (6 bases). Trimming pared 4 bases from V and 0 bases from J, leaving 16 bases between. The germline V gene has CDR1 MNHNS and CDR2 SASEGT. The CDR3 contains 17 residues.

The rearrangement uses TRBV4-2 and TRBJ2-3, with 10 positions matching TRBD2. V shed 1 base and J 1 base; nucleotides not matched to a gene: 5. This CDR3 contains 17 residues. Germline values: CDR1 LGHNA, CDR2 YNFKEQ. CDR3 protein: CASSQAAGTSGTDTQYF. CDR3 DNA sequence: TGTGCCAGCAGCCAAGCCGCCGGGACTAGCGGCACAGATACGCAGTATTTT.

Notes on this clone: At the DNA level, this CDR3 is encoded by other sequences in the same sample as well. The chain couples TRBV28 to TRBJ1-1; D gene uncertain. V shed 6 bases and J shed 4 bases, with 6 bases lying between them. Germline lookup yields CDR1 MDHEN and CDR2 SYDVKM. The CDR3 is 11 residues long. The CDR3 here is CASRTVTEAFF. The CDR3 nucleotides read TGTGCCAGCAGAACAGTCACTGAAGCTTTCTTT.

CDR3 sequence reads: CASSQDLRTSGVEQYF. The CDR3 nucleotides read TGTGCCAGCAGCCAAGATCTGAGGACTAGCGGGGTGGAGCAGTACTTC. The chain is built from TRBV14 and TRBJ2-7, with 12 positions matching TRBD2. The germline gives CDR1 SGHDN, CDR2 FVKESK. V was clipped by 0 bases and J by 7 bases; unmatched bases: 7. The CDR3 has 16 amino acids. Full variable domain (outside the CDR3, taken from reference TRBV14 and TRBJ2-7): EAGVTQFPSHSVIEKGQTVTLRCDPISGHDNLYWYRRVMGKEIKFLLHFVKESKQDESGMPNNRFLAERTGGTYSTLKVQPAELEDSGVYFCASSQDLRTSGVEQYFGPGTRLTVT.

This clone appeared a few times. The chain is built from TRBV18 and TRBJ1-2; no reliable D call. The V end was cut by 8 bases, the J end by 0 bases, with 16 bases between. CDR3 length: 15 amino acids. Germline assignment: CDR1 KGHSH and CDR2 LQKENI. The CDR3 DNA is TGTGCCAGCGAGCCGGACGGAAGGGCTAACTATGGCTACACCTTC. Translating gives CASEPDGRANYGYTF.

The V gene is TRBV18, the J gene TRBJ2-7; TRBD2 is a possible D gene (7 bases). The germline gives CDR1 KGHSH, CDR2 LQKENI. Between the trimmed V and J ends, which lost 6 bases and 3 bases, there was a span of 18 bases. The CDR3 is 15 amino acids. CDR3 bases: TGTGCCAGCTCTTATGGACTAGGGGGGAGCTACGAGCAGTACTTC. Its translation is CASSYGLGGSYEQYF.

This CDR3 is CASSIDLAQGGSYEQYF. CDR3 DNA sequence: TGTGCCAGTAGTATAGATCTTGCACAGGGAGGGTCCTACGAGCAGTACTTC. The V gene is TRBV19, the J gene TRBJ2-7; a weak D match, TRBD2 (7 bases). Germline-derived CDR1 and CDR2 are LNHDA and SQIVND (reference sequence). Trimming took off 0 bases at V and 1 base at J, with 16 bases between the two ends. The CDR3 length is 17 residues.

The rearrangement uses TRBV28 and TRBJ1-1; the D gene is possibly TRBD1 (5 bases). Germline CDR1 MDHEN, CDR2 SYDVKM. The CDR3 extends over 14 amino acids. Between the trimmed V and J ends, which lost 6 bases and 4 bases, there was a span of 15 bases. As DNA, the CDR3 is TGTGCCAGCAGGCGAGTAGATACAGGCACTGAAGCTTTCTTT. It translates to CASRRVDTGTEAFF.

The chain employs TRBV6-5 and TRBJ1-1; D is possibly TRBD1 (6 bases). The CDR3 spans 12 residues. V shed 0 bases and J shed 11 bases, with 10 bases lying between them. Germline V lookup: CDR1 MNHEY, CDR2 SVGAGI. The CDR3 reads CASSYSGGAAFF. CDR3 nucleotide sequence: TGTGCCAGCAGTTACTCGGGGGGCGCGGCTTTCTTT.

The chain joins TRBV14 to TRBJ1-2, with D maybe TRBD1 (5 bases). V shed 2 bases and J shed 4 bases, with 26 bases lying between them. The CDR3 is 19 residues long. Germline lookup yields CDR1 SGHDN and CDR2 FVKESK. The CDR3 region has the DNA TGTGCCAGCAGCCAAAATGTACGGGGCGATAAGGAACACCCCTATGGCTACACCTTC. Protein: CASSQNVRGDKEHPYGYTF.

The V call is TRBV4-1, the J call TRBJ2-1; TRBD2 agrees at 15 bases. After removal of 1 base from V and 7 bases from J, the junction contained 5 bases not matched to a gene. This CDR3 has 17 amino acids. Germline V gene data show CDR1 as MGHRA and CDR2 as YSYEKL. The CDR3, as DNA: TGCGCCAGCAGCCAAGGGGTTGGACTAGCGGGGGGGAATGAGCAGTTCTTC. It is translated as CASSQGVGLAGGNEQFF.

V gene TRBV4-2 combines with J gene TRBJ2-5; 7 bases fit TRBD2. The ends lost 0 bases at V and 2 bases at J; junction bases unmatched: 6. CDR3 size: 16 residues. Germline V gives CDR1 LGHNA, CDR2 YNFKEQ. In DNA form, the CDR3 reads TGTGCCAGCAGCCAAGATGTGGCTAGCGGACAAGAGACCCAGTACTTC. Translated: CASSQDVASGQETQYF.

The chain carries TRBV7-9 and TRBJ2-3; maybe TRBD2 (6 bases). The V and J ends lost 2 bases and 0 bases respectively, with 18 bases between them. This CDR3 contains 18 residues. Germline CDR1 is SEHNR and CDR2 is FQNEAQ (reference sequence). The CDR3 is CASSLHVLAGTSTDTQYF. The CDR3 DNA follows: TGTGCCAGCAGCTTACATGTACTAGCAGGCACGAGCACAGATACGCAGTATTTT.